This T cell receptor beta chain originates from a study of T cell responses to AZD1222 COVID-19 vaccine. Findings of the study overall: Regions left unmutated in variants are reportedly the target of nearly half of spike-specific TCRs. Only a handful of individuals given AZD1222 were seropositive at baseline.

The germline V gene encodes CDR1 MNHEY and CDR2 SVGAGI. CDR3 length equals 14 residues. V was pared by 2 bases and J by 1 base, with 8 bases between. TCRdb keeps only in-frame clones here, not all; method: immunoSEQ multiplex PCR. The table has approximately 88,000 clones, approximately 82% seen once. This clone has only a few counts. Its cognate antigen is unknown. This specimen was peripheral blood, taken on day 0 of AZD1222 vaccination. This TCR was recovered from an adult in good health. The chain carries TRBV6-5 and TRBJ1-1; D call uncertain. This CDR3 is CASSYRLTNTEAFF. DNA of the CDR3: TGTGCCAGCAGTTACCGACTGACGAACACTGAAGCTTTCTTT.